The source of this TCR beta chain is a study of blood T cell repertoires in COVID-19. Trimming cost V 0 bases and J 0 bases, with 6 bases left between them. CDR3 length: 15 amino acids. Looked up from germline, CDR1 is SGDLS and CDR2 is YYNGEE. Sequencing was performed with immunoSEQ multiplex PCR; in TCRdb, only in-frame clones are kept and a portion is missing. The sample holds tens of thousands of clones, around nine tenths seen once. Sample: peripheral blood. The chain uses TRBV9 and TRBJ2-2; D unresolved. This TCR was sampled from a man over 45 with active or convalescent COVID-19. The CDR3 loop reads CASSVVQSNTGELFF. The CDR3 region has the DNA TGTGCCAGCAGCGTAGTCCAATCGAACACCGGGGAGCTGTTTTTT.